Listed here are 9 T cell receptor beta chains from one sample, sequenced in a study of cytomegalovirus exposure and HLA in healthy donors. Primers: 60 Vbeta forward and 13 Jbeta reverse. The data were produced by immunoSEQ multiplex PCR, yet TCRdb's version contains in-frame clones alone and is incomplete. This table holds fewer than 120,000 clones, 65% to 85% found once. The sequenced material came from PBMCs. The receptors derive from a man aged 25 to 40 in good health and CMV-seropositive.

This clone has only a few counts. The V and J genes are TRBV7-8 and TRBJ2-7, with TRBD2 matching 8 bases. V dropped 2 bases and J dropped 6; count of bases not matched to a gene: 12. Germline V CDR1 and CDR2: SGHVS, FQNEAQ. The CDR3 consists of 16 residues. CDR3 nucleotide sequence: TGTGCCAGCAGCTTACGGGGGGGTTGGTTCGCCTGCGAGCAGTACTTC. Translation gives CASSLRGGWFACEQYF.

The genes are TRBV7-2 and TRBJ2-2, with no clear D. The V and J ends lost 5 bases and 3 bases respectively, with 7 bases between them. This CDR3 region has 13 residues. CDR1 SGHTA and CDR2 FQGNSA come from the germline V gene. The CDR3 DNA sequence: TGTGCCAGCAGCCCCGACTACACCGGGGAGCTGTTTTTT. Its translation: CASSPDYTGELFF.

This chain uses TRBV11-3 with TRBJ1-1; D is unclear. Germline values: CDR1 SGHNT, CDR2 YENEEA. Trimming shortened V by 5 bases and J by 0 bases, and 10 bases separated the two germline ends. The CDR3 consists of 14 residues. CDR3 sequence (DNA): TGTGCCAGCAGCCTAAACACAGTGAACACTGAAGCTTTCTTT. Encoded protein: CASSLNTVNTEAFF.

The rearrangement links TRBV5-6 to TRBJ1-3; D call uncertain. V gave up 3 bases and J gave up 5 bases, with 12 bases separating them. The CDR3 runs 14 residues. CDR1 and CDR2 (germline): SGHDT, YYEEEE. The CDR3 spells CASSSRELRNTIYF. In DNA form, the CDR3 reads TGTGCCAGCAGCTCCCGGGAGCTTCGAAACACCATATATTTT. Combining the CDR3 with reference TRBV5-6 and TRBJ1-3 gives the whole variable domain DAGVTQSPTHLIKTRGQQVTLRCSPKSGHDTVSWYQQALGQGPQFIFQYYEEEERQRGNFPDRFSGHQFPNYSSELNVNALLLGDSALYLCASSSRELRNTIYFGEGSWLTVV.

The chain couples TRBV10-3 to TRBJ1-2; the D gene is possibly TRBD1 (5 bases). The CDR3 has 13 residues. From germline, CDR1 is ENHRY and CDR2 SYGVKD. V dropped 3 bases and J dropped 8 bases, with 13 bases sitting between them. In DNA, the CDR3 is TGTGCCATCAGTGAAGTCGGGGGATACGGCTACACCTTC. This translates into CAISEVGGYGYTF.

The chain joins TRBV10-2 to TRBJ2-1; no firm D call. Trimming removed 10 bases from V and 6 bases from J, with 22 bases in between. Looked up from germline, CDR1 is WSHSY and CDR2 is SAAADI. CDR3 length equals 15 residues. The DNA of the CDR3 is TGCGCCACTTCAGACTCTCTCGGTTCCCTCAATGAGCAGTTCTTC. It encodes CATSDSLGSLNEQFF.

This chain uses TRBV7-9 with TRBJ2-3; tentative D call: TRBD1 (6 bases). CDR1 is SEHNR, CDR2 FQNEAQ, per germline (reference sequence). The CDR3 length is 15 residues. The germline V and J ends were trimmed by 2 bases and 0 bases, with 9 bases remaining between them. The CDR3 protein is CASSLHRVSTDTQYF. In DNA form, the CDR3 reads TGTGCCAGCAGCTTACACAGGGTTAGCACAGATACGCAGTATTTT. The complete variable domain, with remaining parts taken from reference TRBV7-9 and TRBJ2-3, reads DTGVSQNPRHKITKRGQNVTFRCDPISEHNRLYWYRQTLGQGPEFLTYFQNEAQLEKSRLLSDRFSAERPKGSFSTLEIQRTEQGDSAMYLCASSLHRVSTDTQYFGPGTRLTVL.

The chain uses TRBV9 and TRBJ1-4; TRBD1 might be the D (5 bases). The CDR3 has 14 residues. The germline V gene encodes CDR1 SGDLS and CDR2 YYNGEE. Trimming pared 0 bases from V and 7 bases from J, leaving 10 bases between. The CDR3 nucleotides are TGTGCCAGCAGCGTAGGGGGGGAGAGTGAAAAACTGTTTTTT. Its protein product is CASSVGGESEKLFF.

The genes are TRBV19 and TRBJ1-2; D remains ambiguous. V was trimmed by 3 bases and J by 7 bases, leaving 12 bases between them. Germline CDR1 is LNHDA and CDR2 is SQIVND (reference sequence). The CDR3 length is 13 residues. This chain's CDR3 is CASSIQRGVGYTF. CDR3 DNA: TGTGCCAGTAGTATCCAACGCGGCGTTGGCTACACCTTC.